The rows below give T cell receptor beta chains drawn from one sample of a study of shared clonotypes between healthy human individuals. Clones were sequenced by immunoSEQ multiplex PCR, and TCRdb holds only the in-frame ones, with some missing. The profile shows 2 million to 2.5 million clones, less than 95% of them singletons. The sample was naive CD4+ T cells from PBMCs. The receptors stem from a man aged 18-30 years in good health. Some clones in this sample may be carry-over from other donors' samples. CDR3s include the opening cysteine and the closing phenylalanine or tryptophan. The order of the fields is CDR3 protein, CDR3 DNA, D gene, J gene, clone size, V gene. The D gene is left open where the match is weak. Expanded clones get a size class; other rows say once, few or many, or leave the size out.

CDR3: CASSLGTGGTEAFF; DNA: TGTGCCAGCAGCCTAGGGACAGGAGGTACTGAAGCTTTCTTT; D: TRBD1; J: TRBJ1-1; size: -; V: TRBV28
CDR3: CASSQDIRGRLNTEAFF; DNA: TGTGCCAGCAGCCAAGATATTAGGGGTCGCCTGAACACTGAAGCTTTCTTT; D: -; J: TRBJ1-1; size: -; V: TRBV14
CDR3: CASSADGTVSNEQYF; DNA: TGTGCCAGCAGCGCTGACGGGACAGTATCGAACGAGCAGTACTTC; D: TRBD1; J: TRBJ2-7; size: once; V: TRBV9
CDR3: CASSQASAGGDTQYF; DNA: TGCGCCAGCAGCCAAGCCTCAGCAGGCGGAGATACGCAGTATTTT; D: -; J: TRBJ2-3; size: -; V: TRBV4-3
CDR3: CASSLEGGAGELFF; DNA: TGTGCCAGCAGCTTGGAAGGGGGAGCCGGGGAGCTGTTTTTT; D: -; J: TRBJ2-2; size: -; V: TRBV5-5
CDR3: CATSRGNSRGTDTQYF; DNA: TGTGCCACCAGCAGAGGGAATAGCCGGGGCACAGATACGCAGTATTTT; D: -; J: TRBJ2-3; size: -; V: TRBV15
CDR3: CASRASGEWNTEAFF; DNA: TGTGCCAGCAGGGCTTCAGGGGAATGGAACACTGAAGCTTTCTTT; D: -; J: TRBJ1-1; size: -; V: TRBV6-6
CDR3: CASSEGQVVTGELFF; DNA: TGTGCCAGCAGCGAGGGACAGGTGGTCACCGGGGAGCTGTTTTTT; D: TRBD1; J: TRBJ2-2; size: -; V: TRBV7-9
CDR3: CASSYSPKSRNEQYF; DNA: TGTGCCAGCAGTTACTCCCCCAAGTCCCGGAACGAGCAGTACTTC; D: -; J: TRBJ2-7; size: -; V: TRBV6-5
CDR3: CASSLTHGQQNLRYEQYF; DNA: TGCGCCAGCAGCCTAACGCACGGACAGCAAAACCTTCGCTACGAGCAGTACTTC; D: -; J: TRBJ2-7; size: -; V: TRBV4-1
CDR3: CASSLGTGIYEQYF; DNA: TGCGCCAGCAGCTTGGGGACAGGGATCTACGAGCAGTACTTC; D: TRBD1; J: TRBJ2-7; size: -; V: TRBV5-1
CDR3: CASSVALGVQETQYF; DNA: TGTGCCAGCAGCGTAGCTTTGGGGGTCCAAGAGACCCAGTACTTC; D: -; J: TRBJ2-5; size: -; V: TRBV9
CDR3: CASAQGTVTYEQYF; DNA: TGTGCCAGCGCGCAGGGGACAGTAACCTACGAGCAGTACTTC; D: TRBD1; J: TRBJ2-7; size: -; V: TRBV28
CDR3: CASSPGGGLNGYTF; DNA: TGTGCCAGCTCGCCGGGGGGAGGTTTGAATGGCTACACCTTC; D: -; J: TRBJ1-2; size: -; V: TRBV18
CDR3: CASSQRNTGELFF; DNA: TGTGCCAGCAGCCAGCGGAACACCGGGGAGCTGTTTTTT; D: -; J: TRBJ2-2; size: -; V: TRBV7-9
CDR3: CASSQGMNTEAFF; DNA: TGTGCCAGTTCGCAGGGGATGAACACTGAAGCTTTCTTT; D: -; J: TRBJ1-1; size: -; V: TRBV6-6
CDR3: CASSQKARIGDEQFF; DNA: TGTGCCAGCAGCCAAAAAGCTAGGATTGGGGATGAGCAGTTCTTC; D: -; J: TRBJ2-1; size: -; V: TRBV7-9
CDR3: CAISRGPEANTEAFF; DNA: TGTGCCATCAGCCGGGGACCTGAGGCGAACACTGAAGCTTTCTTT; D: -; J: TRBJ1-1; size: -; V: TRBV10-3
CDR3: CASSVGVGITDTQYF; DNA: TGTGCCAGCAGCGTAGGTGTCGGGATTACAGATACGCAGTATTTT; D: -; J: TRBJ2-3; size: -; V: TRBV9
CDR3: CASSPRREKLFF; DNA: TGTGCCAGCAGCCCCCGGAGGGAAAAACTGTTTTTT; D: -; J: TRBJ1-4; size: -; V: TRBV28
CDR3: CASSLLSGTTEAFF; DNA: TGTGCCAGCAGCTTATTATCCGGGACCACTGAAGCTTTCTTT; D: -; J: TRBJ1-1; size: -; V: TRBV7-3
CDR3: CSVERDPGRWAEQFF; DNA: TGCAGCGTTGAAAGGGACCCCGGGAGGTGGGCTGAGCAGTTCTTC; D: TRBD2; J: TRBJ2-1; size: -; V: TRBV29-1
CDR3: CASSIAVAVIGGELFF; DNA: TGCGCCAGCAGCATAGCGGTGGCTGTAATCGGCGGGGAGCTGTTTTTT; D: -; J: TRBJ2-2; size: -; V: TRBV5-1
CDR3: CASKTASTDTQYF; DNA: TGTGCCAGCAAAACAGCTAGCACAGATACGCAGTATTTT; D: -; J: TRBJ2-3; size: -; V: TRBV25-1
CDR3: CASNSLSRDRFEKLFF; DNA: TGTGCCAGCAACTCGTTGAGCCGGGACAGATTTGAAAAACTGTTTTTT; D: TRBD1; J: TRBJ1-4; size: -; V: TRBV6-6
CDR3: CASGLASYEQYF; DNA: TGTGCCAGCGGGCTAGCCTCCTACGAGCAGTACTTC; D: -; J: TRBJ2-7; size: -; V: TRBV7-9
CDR3: CASSLGDQYNEQFF; DNA: TGCGCCAGCAGCCTAGGGGACCAGTACAATGAGCAGTTCTTC; D: -; J: TRBJ2-1; size: -; V: TRBV5-1
CDR3: CASSLGGFGRTDTQYF; DNA: TGTGCCAGCAGCCTTGGGGGATTTGGGAGAACAGATACGCAGTATTTT; D: -; J: TRBJ2-3; size: -; V: TRBV9
CDR3: CASSPVGQHTGELFF; DNA: TGTGCCAGCAGCCCGGTGGGGCAGCACACCGGGGAGCTGTTTTTT; D: -; J: TRBJ2-2; size: -; V: TRBV9